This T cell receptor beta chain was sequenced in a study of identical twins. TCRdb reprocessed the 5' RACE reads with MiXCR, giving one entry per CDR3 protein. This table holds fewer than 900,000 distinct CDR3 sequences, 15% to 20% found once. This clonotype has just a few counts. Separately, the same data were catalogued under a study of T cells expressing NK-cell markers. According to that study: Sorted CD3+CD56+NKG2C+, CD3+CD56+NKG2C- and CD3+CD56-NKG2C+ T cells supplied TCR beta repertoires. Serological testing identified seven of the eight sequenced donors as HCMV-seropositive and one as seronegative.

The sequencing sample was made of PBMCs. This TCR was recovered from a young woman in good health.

The CDR3 is CASSLGGIGETQYF. CDR3 sequence (DNA): TGCGCCAGCAGCTTGGGGGGGATAGGAGAGACCCAGTACTTC. The chain recombines TRBV5-1 with TRBJ2-5; D tentatively fits TRBD1 or TRBD2 (5 bases each). Germline CDR1 reads SGHRS; CDR2 reads YFSETQ. This CDR3 spans 14 amino acids. Trimming took off 0 bases at V and 4 bases at J, with 10 bases between the two ends.